One sample yielded the 14 T cell receptor beta chains listed below, sequenced in a study of vaccination and CD4 T cells after COVID-19. No antigen is known for these receptors. Sequencing of DNA taken from cultured CD4+ T cells relied on the Oncomine TCR Beta short-read assay. TCRdb used MiXCR to reprocess the PCR reads, holding one entry per CDR3 protein. The table records a few thousand distinct CDR3 sequences, approximately 20% of them present only once. Treatment given: roughly 11-day PBMC culture with coronavirus spike peptide pools or control peptides (ViraFEST assay). One should note that the unexposed donor's CD4+ T cells were collected before the COVID-19 pandemic (2011-2018). Sequenced material: CD4+ T cells from blood, cultured in vitro. The receptor set was obtained from a human donor in good health.

In its sample, this clonotype was seen a few times. V is TRBV12-3 or TRBV12-4 and J is TRBJ1-2, with TRBD1 identical over 9 bases. This CDR3 has 14 amino acids. With 5 bases clipped from V and 5 bases from J, the junction kept 6 bases outside the gene matches. CDR3 amino acids: CASSPQGARYGYTF. CDR3 DNA: TGTGCCAGCAGTCCACAGGGGGCGAGGTATGGCTACACCTTC.

The rearrangement links TRBV20-1 to TRBJ1-4, with D hard to call. CDR3 length: 14 residues. V was clipped by 6 bases and J by 3 bases, with 14 bases between them. CDR1 and CDR2 from the germline V gene are DFQATT and SNEGSKA (reference sequence). Here the CDR3 reads CSAYVRVSNEKLFF. The CDR3 coding sequence is TGCAGTGCCTACGTCAGAGTGTCTAATGAAAAACTGTTTTTT.

The chain joins TRBV28 to TRBJ2-3; tentative D call: TRBD2 (7 bases). The length of the CDR3 is 14 residues. Trimming pared 4 bases from V and 4 bases from J, leaving 12 bases between. Germline V gene sequence: CDR1 MDHEN, CDR2 SYDVKM. This CDR3 reads CASSSGGQADTQYF. The CDR3 region has the DNA TGTGCCAGCAGTTCGGGGGGCCAAGCAGATACGCAGTATTTT.

The gene calls are TRBV5-4 and TRBJ2-5; D may be TRBD1 (6 bases). V gave up 4 bases and J gave up 2 bases, with 12 bases separating them. Germline assignment: CDR1 SGHNT and CDR2 YYREEE (reference sequence). The CDR3 is 14 amino acids. DNA of the CDR3: TGTGCCAGCAGCCTACGGACAGTACAAGAGACCCAGTACTTC. Its translation is CASSLRTVQETQYF.

A few counts support this clonotype. The rearrangement uses TRBV4-1 and TRBJ2-1; 9 positions agree with TRBD2. The CDR3 runs 16 residues. The V gene's germline CDR1 is MGHRA and CDR2 YSYEKL. V dropped 1 base and J dropped 8; count of bases not matched to a gene: 9. The CDR3 loop reads CASSQALAGLSYEQFF. The CDR3 DNA is TGCGCCAGCAGCCAAGCCCTAGCGGGGTTAAGCTATGAGCAGTTCTTC.

The chain employs TRBV4-1 and TRBJ1-2, with D unclear. The V end lost 1 base, the J end lost 6 bases, and 12 bases lay between the germline ends. The CDR3 has 14 amino acids. Germline V CDR1 and CDR2: MGHRA, YSYEKL. Here the CDR3 DNA reads TGCGCCAGCAGCCAAGGTCATAGCTCCGATGGCTACACCTTC. As protein: CASSQGHSSDGYTF.

The chain uses TRBV2 and TRBJ2-1, with 8 bases that match TRBD2. The CDR3 is made up of 14 amino acids. J lost 3 bases, V lost 6 bases, and 4 bases had no gene match. CDR1 SNHLY and CDR2 FYNNEI come from the germline V gene. The DNA of the CDR3 is TGTGCCAGCAGGAATAGCGGGATCTACAATGAGCAGTTCTTC. This encodes CASRNSGIYNEQFF.

The chain is built from TRBV28 and TRBJ2-3; D unresolved. V was clipped by 3 bases and J by 4 bases, with 14 bases between them. The CDR3 loop spans 15 amino acids. Germline loops: CDR1 MDHEN, CDR2 SYDVKM. The CDR3: CASSLSSGYADTQYF. The CDR3 DNA is TGTGCCAGCAGTTTGTCGTCCGGGTACGCAGATACGCAGTATTTT. Complete variable domain (other parts from reference TRBV28 and TRBJ2-3): DVKVTQSSRYLVKRTGEKVFLECVQDMDHENMFWYRQDPGLGLRLIYFSYDVKMKEKGDIPEGYSVSREKKERFSLILESASTNQTSMYLCASSLSSGYADTQYFGPGTRLTVL.

Only a few counts were recorded for this clonotype. This chain connects TRBV5-4 to TRBJ1-1; tentative D call: TRBD1 (6 bases). This CDR3 has 15 residues. Germline CDR1 SGHNT, CDR2 YYREEE (reference sequence). The germline V and J ends were trimmed by 1 base and 3 bases, with 13 bases remaining between them. This CDR3 reads CASSLRQAGDTEAFF. CDR3 DNA: TGTGCCAGCAGCTTGAGACAGGCGGGGGACACTGAAGCTTTCTTT. The variable domain in full, completed from reference TRBV5-4 and TRBJ1-1, reads ETGVTQSPTHLIKTRGQQVTLRCSSQSGHNTVSWYQQALGQGPQFIFQYYREEENGRGNFPPRFSGLQFPNYSSELNVNALELDDSALYLCASSLRQAGDTEAFFGQGTRLTVV.

J is TRBJ1-6 and V is TRBV28; tentatively, D is TRBD1 (5 bases). Germline V CDR1 and CDR2: MDHEN, SYDVKM. The CDR3 has 16 residues. The V gene lost 2 bases and the J gene lost 4 bases, with 12 bases spanning the gap. Written as DNA, the CDR3 is TGTGCCAGCAGTTTAGGGACGGCACTATATAATTCACCCCTCCACTTT. It yields the protein CASSLGTALYNSPLHF.

In this sample, this clonotype turned up a few times. The chain carries TRBV7-9 and TRBJ2-5, with TRBD1 identical over 7 bases. The CDR3 loop spans 15 amino acids. Trimming cost V 5 bases and J 5 bases; bases outside gene matches: 11. CDR1 is SEHNR and CDR2 is FQNEAQ in the germline V gene (reference sequence). The CDR3 DNA sequence: TGTGCCAGCAGCCCCCGACAGGGCTTAACTGAGACCCAGTACTTC. As protein: CASSPRQGLTETQYF. Together with reference TRBV7-9 and TRBJ2-5, the CDR3 gives the full variable domain: DTGVSQNPRHKITKRGQNVTFRCDPISEHNRLYWYRQTLGQGPEFLTYFQNEAQLEKSRLLSDRFSAERPKGSFSTLEIQRTEQGDSAMYLCASSPRQGLTETQYFGPGTRLLVL.

The chain has TRBV6-5 and TRBJ1-2; D is unresolved. The CDR3 totals 12 residues. Germline V gene sequence: CDR1 MNHEY, CDR2 SVGAGI. V was pared by 2 bases and J by 5 bases, with 6 bases between. CDR3 protein: CASSYQHYGYTF. The CDR3 DNA follows: TGTGCCAGCAGTTACCAACATTATGGCTACACCTTC.

This clonotype appeared once. This chain joins TRBV9 and TRBJ2-7; TRBD1 might be the D (5 bases). Trimming pared 0 bases from V and 0 bases from J, leaving 7 bases between. Germline CDR1 reads SGDLS; CDR2 reads YYNGEE. The CDR3 has 14 residues. The CDR3 spells CASSVVDSSYEQYF. Here the CDR3 DNA reads TGTGCCAGCAGCGTAGTTGACAGCTCCTACGAGCAGTACTTC.

The chain recombines TRBV7-8 with TRBJ2-2; D unclear. The CDR3 consists of 14 residues. The V gene's germline CDR1 is SGHVS and CDR2 FQNEAQ. V gave up 5 bases and J gave up 6 bases, with 13 bases separating them. CDR3 amino acids: CASSGKDGAGELFF. CDR3 bases: TGTGCCAGCAGCGGCAAGGATGGGGCCGGGGAGCTGTTTTTT. Combining the CDR3 with reference TRBV7-8 and TRBJ2-2 gives the whole variable domain GAGVSQSPRYKVAKRGQDVALRCDPISGHVSLFWYQQALGQGPEFLTYFQNEAQLDKSGLPSDRFFAERPEGSVSTLKIQRTQQEDSAVYLCASSGKDGAGELFFGEGSRLTVL.